The 10 T cell receptor beta chains below were found in one sample sequenced in a study of human T cells and chemical hapten exposure. Described time point: pre-sensitization, week 0. Treatment meaning: therapeutic diphenylcyclopropenone sensitization with weekly scalp DPC. Using its own MiXCR run on the RACE reads, TCRdb lists one record per CDR3 protein. Among about 300,000 distinct CDR3 sequences listed, about 5% were seen once. The sequences come from whole blood, collected in connection with sensitization to the hapten diphenylcyclopropenone (DPC). These receptors all come from a woman aged 18 to 35 with alopecia areata. Some clones in this sample may be carry-over from other donors' samples.

This clonotype was seen ten or more times. The chain couples TRBV3-1 to TRBJ1-6; 7 bases align to TRBD1. Germline CDR1 reads LGHDT; CDR2 reads YNNKEL (reference sequence). The trim removed 4 bases at V and 7 bases at J, leaving 7 bases unmatched. The CDR3 runs to 15 residues. The CDR3 DNA reads as TGTGCCAGCAGCCCCTGGGACAGAAAAAATTCACCCCTCCACTTT. Translating it yields CASSPWDRKNSPLHF.

The chain uses TRBV4-2 and TRBJ1-5, with TRBD1 as a possible D gene (6 bases). This CDR3 is 15 amino acids long. Trimming took off 2 bases at V and 4 bases at J, with 12 bases between the two ends. The germline V gene has CDR1 LGHNA and CDR2 YNFKEQ. The CDR3 loop reads CASSQPGQLNQPQHF. The CDR3 DNA reads as TGTGCCAGCAGCCAACCCGGACAGCTAAATCAGCCCCAGCATTTT.

This clonotype was seen at least ten times. V usage is TRBV28 and J usage is TRBJ2-3; unclear D gene. V was clipped by 3 bases and J by 0 bases, with 13 bases between them. The CDR3 has 16 amino acids. Germline assignment: CDR1 MDHEN and CDR2 SYDVKM. CDR3 sequence: CASSFLGFSSTDTQYF. In nucleotides, the CDR3 is TGTGCCAGCAGTTTTTTAGGCTTCTCTAGCACAGATACGCAGTATTTT.

This clonotype turned up a few times. The chain recombines TRBV24-1 with TRBJ2-5; 8 nucleotides agree with TRBD1. After removal of 3 bases from V and 0 bases from J, the junction contained 5 bases not matched to a gene. Germline CDR1 KGHDR, CDR2 SFDVKD. This CDR3 contains 16 residues. DNA for the CDR3: TGTGCCACCAGTGATAGGACAGGGTGGTACCAAGAGACCCAGTACTTC. Its translation: CATSDRTGWYQETQYF.

This clonotype has a count of ten or more. The rearrangement links TRBV20-1 to TRBJ2-7; D unresolved. Trimming removed 4 bases at V and 3 bases at J, with 13 bases between. From germline, CDR1 is DFQATT and CDR2 SNEGSKA (reference sequence). The length of the CDR3 is 13 residues. The CDR3 reads CSAKGLSDYEQYF. The CDR3 nucleotides read TGCAGTGCTAAGGGCCTATCAGACTACGAGCAGTACTTC.

This clonotype came up many times. This sequence joins TRBV3-1 and TRBJ2-1; 9 bases match TRBD2. The CDR3 is 16 residues long. V trimming: 3 bases; J trimming: 6 bases; junction bases outside the gene matches: 9. CDR1 LGHDT and CDR2 YNNKEL come from the germline V gene (reference sequence). The CDR3 DNA sequence: TGTGCCAGCAGCCAGAGCTGGCGGGGGGGCAGCAATGAGCAGTTCTTC. Residues: CASSQSWRGGSNEQFF.

There are many counts of this clonotype. The V call is TRBV18, the J call TRBJ1-3; D not certain. The germline gives CDR1 KGHSH, CDR2 LQKENI. Deletions cut 3 bases from V and 0 bases from J, with 9 bases between. The CDR3 length is 15 residues. CDR3 in amino acids: CASSPKALSGNTIYF. DNA for the CDR3: TGTGCCAGCTCACCGAAGGCCCTCTCTGGAAACACCATATATTTT.

Only a few counts were recorded for this clonotype. This rearrangement joins TRBV27 to TRBJ1-1; D call uncertain. Germline loops: CDR1 MNHEY, CDR2 SMNVEV (reference sequence). CDR3 length equals 15 residues. The V gene lost 5 bases and the J gene lost 5 bases, with 18 bases spanning the gap. The CDR3 coding sequence is TGTGCCAGCAGTCCGCCTTTGGCTTGGCTTACTGAAGCTTTCTTT. Translating it yields CASSPPLAWLTEAFF.

In its sample, this clonotype was seen a few times. V and J are TRBV24-1 and TRBJ2-3, with no clear D. Germline loops: CDR1 KGHDR, CDR2 SFDVKD. This CDR3 comprises 12 residues. V lost 7 bases and J lost 4, with 8 bases in between. Written as DNA, the CDR3 is TGTGCCACCAGCTCAGAGGCAGATACGCAGTATTTT. This translates into CATSSEADTQYF.

This clonotype was seen only a few times. The chain employs TRBV12-3 or TRBV12-4 and TRBJ2-1; D possibly corresponds to TRBD1 (6 bases). The CDR3 is 16 amino acids. The V gene lost 3 bases and the J gene lost 2 bases, with 14 bases spanning the gap. Written as DNA, the CDR3 is TGTGCCAGCAGTTTTGGGGCAGGGGATACCTACAATGAGCAGTTCTTC. Translating gives CASSFGAGDTYNEQFF.